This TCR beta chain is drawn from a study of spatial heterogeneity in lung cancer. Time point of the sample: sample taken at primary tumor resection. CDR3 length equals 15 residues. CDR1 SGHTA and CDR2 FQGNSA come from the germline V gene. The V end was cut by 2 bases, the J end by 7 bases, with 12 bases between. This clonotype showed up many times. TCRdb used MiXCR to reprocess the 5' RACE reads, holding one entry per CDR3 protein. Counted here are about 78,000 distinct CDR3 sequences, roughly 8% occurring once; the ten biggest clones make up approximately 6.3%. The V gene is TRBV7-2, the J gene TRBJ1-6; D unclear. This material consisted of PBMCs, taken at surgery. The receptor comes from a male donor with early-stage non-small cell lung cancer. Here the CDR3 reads CASSLLGQANSPLHF. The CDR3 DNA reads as TGTGCCAGCAGCTTACTCGGTCAGGCCAATTCACCCCTCCACTTT.